Following are 9 T cell receptor beta chains from one sample sequenced in a study of blood T cell repertoires in COVID-19. Method: immunoSEQ multiplex PCR; TCRdb's copy keeps in-frame clones and lacks some. The profile shows roughly 250,000 clones, 70% to 90% of them singletons. The sample comprised peripheral blood. These receptors originate from a woman between 40 and 50 years old who had recovered from COVID-19.

V and J are TRBV15 and TRBJ1-6; no definite D call. Germline CDR1 LNHNV, CDR2 YYDKDF (reference sequence). Trimming took off 2 bases at V and 0 bases at J, with 11 bases between the two ends. The CDR3 length is 17 residues. CDR3 DNA sequence: TGTGCCACCAGCAGAAGAACGGGGAGCTCCTATAATTCACCCCTCCACTTT. Amino acid sequence: CATSRRTGSSYNSPLHF.

The chain joins TRBV4-3 to TRBJ1-4; 9 bases align to TRBD1. This CDR3 region has 15 residues. Germline trimming cut 4 bases from V and 8 bases from J; bases unmatched to any gene: 8. Germline V CDR1 and CDR2: LGHNA, YSLEER. In DNA, the CDR3 is TGCGCCAGCAGCCCCGGACAGGGGACCCTAGAAAAACTGTTTTTT. Amino acid sequence: CASSPGQGTLEKLFF.

V and J are TRBV14 and TRBJ2-3, with D unresolved. V was clipped by 4 bases and J by 2 bases, with 16 bases between them. This CDR3 spans 16 amino acids. The germline gives CDR1 SGHDN, CDR2 FVKESK. The DNA for the CDR3 is TGTGCCAGCAGCCGAGAAACCGGTTATCACACAGATACGCAGTATTTT. It is translated as CASSRETGYHTDTQYF.

V is TRBV9 and J is TRBJ1-3; D is unclear. Trimming stripped 3 bases from V and 6 bases from J, with 10 bases between. The CDR3 runs to 13 residues. CDR1 is SGDLS and CDR2 is YYNGEE in the germline V gene. This CDR3 is CASSAGELNTIYF. In nucleotides, the CDR3 is TGTGCCAGCAGCGCGGGAGAGCTAAACACCATATATTTT.

V is TRBV7-2 and J is TRBJ2-3; the match to TRBD2 covers 9 bases. The CDR3 extends over 17 amino acids. V shed 3 bases, J shed 6 bases, and the junction held 13 bases outside the gene matches. Germline V gene lookup returns CDR1 SGHTA and CDR2 FQGNSA. The DNA for the CDR3 is TGTGCCAGCAGCTTCGGGTCGCTAGCGGGAACTATTGATACGCAGTATTTT. This codes for CASSFGSLAGTIDTQYF. The full variable domain, in which reference TRBV7-2 and TRBJ2-3 provide the parts outside the CDR3, is GAGVSQSPSNKVTEKGKDVELRCDPISGHTALYWYRQSLGQGLEFLIYFQGNSAPDKSGLPSDRFSAERTGGSVSTLTIQRTQQEDSAVYLCASSFGSLAGTIDTQYFGPGTRLTVL.

This chain uses TRBV5-1 with TRBJ1-5, with 8 bases matching TRBD1. CDR1 and CDR2 from the germline V gene are SGHRS and YFSETQ. This CDR3 contains 15 residues. V shed 4 bases, J shed 3 bases, and the junction held 6 bases outside the gene matches. CDR3: CASSPTGAPNQPQHF. The CDR3 DNA follows: TGCGCCAGCAGCCCGACAGGGGCACCCAATCAGCCCCAGCATTTT.

This chain joins TRBV4-1 and TRBJ1-5, with D maybe TRBD1 (5 bases). Germline V CDR1 and CDR2: MGHRA, YSYEKL. The CDR3 is 15 amino acids. Trimming pared 0 bases from V and 5 bases from J, leaving 11 bases between. The CDR3 loop reads CASSQEIVGDQPQHF. The CDR3 nucleotides read TGCGCCAGCAGCCAAGAAATAGTAGGGGATCAGCCCCAGCATTTT.

The chain recombines TRBV3-1 (or the pseudogene TRBV3-2) with TRBJ2-7; 11 bases line up with TRBD1. V dropped 1 base and J dropped 3; count of bases not matched to a gene: 8. Germline CDR1 is LGHDT and CDR2 is YNNKEL (reference sequence). CDR3 length: 17 residues. The CDR3 here is CASSQAGTGGKHYEQYF. The CDR3 DNA follows: TGTGCCAGCAGCCAAGCCGGGACAGGGGGAAAACACTACGAGCAGTACTTC.

The CDR3, as DNA: TGTGCCAGTAGTATACCAGGGGTAACTAACTATGGCTACACCTTC. It yields the protein CASSIPGVTNYGYTF. This chain links TRBV19 with TRBJ1-2; D might be TRBD1 (6 bases). Germline CDR1 is LNHDA and CDR2 is SQIVND (reference sequence). The germline V and J ends were trimmed by 2 bases and 0 bases, with 10 bases remaining between them. The CDR3 is 15 residues long. The entire variable domain, with the rest obtained from reference TRBV19 and TRBJ1-2, is as follows: DGGITQSPKYLFRKEGQNVTLSCEQNLNHDAMYWYRQDPGQGLRLIYYSQIVNDFQKGDIAEGYSVSREKKESFPLTVTSAQKNPTAFYLCASSIPGVTNYGYTFGSGTRLTVV.